One and the same sample provided the 23 T cell receptor beta chains below, sequenced in a study of cytomegalovirus exposure and HLA in healthy donors. PCR involved 60 Vbeta and 13 Jbeta primers. Method: immunoSEQ multiplex PCR; TCRdb's copy keeps in-frame clones and lacks some. Seen here are about 120,000 clones, roughly 82% observed once, and the top ten hold 1.5%. Sequencing input: PBMCs. Every receptor here comes from a woman younger than 30 in good health and CMV-seronegative.

A few counts support this clone. In DNA form, the CDR3 reads TGTGCCAGCAGCTCCACAGGATCCTACGAGCAGTACTTC. The encoded protein is CASSSTGSYEQYF. This chain uses TRBV5-4 with TRBJ2-7, with D possibly being TRBD1 (5 bases). Trimming stripped 3 bases from V and 1 base from J, with 8 bases between. The CDR3 is made up of 13 amino acids. The germline CDR1 and CDR2 sequences are SGHNT and YYREEE (reference sequence).

The chain carries TRBV5-1 and TRBJ2-1, with TRBD2 identical over 13 bases. V lost 3 bases and J lost 7; bases outside the gene matches: 4. This CDR3 has 15 residues. Germline V gives CDR1 SGHRS, CDR2 YFSETQ. CDR3 coding DNA: TGCGCCAGCAGCTCGGCGGGACTAGCGGGGAATGAGCAGTTCTTC. It encodes CASSSAGLAGNEQFF.

Here the CDR3 reads CASSFRPGWDGYTF. The CDR3 nucleotides are TGTGCCAGCAGTTTCCGGCCAGGGTGGGATGGCTACACCTTC. The chain links TRBV27 to TRBJ1-2, with a weak D call TRBD1 (5 bases). V shed 3 bases and J shed 6 bases, with 14 bases lying between them. The germline CDR1 and CDR2 sequences are MNHEY and SMNVEV (reference sequence). The CDR3 consists of 14 residues.

V usage is TRBV4-2 and J usage is TRBJ2-1; 10 positions match TRBD2. Germline lookup yields CDR1 LGHNA and CDR2 YNFKEQ. Trimming took 0 bases from V and 6 from J; bases not matched to a gene: 14. The CDR3 runs to 19 residues. CDR3 coding DNA: TGTGCCAGCAGCCAAGAGTTTACAAGCGGGGGGGACGCCACCAATGAGCAGTTCTTC. Its protein product is CASSQEFTSGGDATNEQFF.

V gene TRBV7-9 combines with J gene TRBJ1-1; TRBD1 is a possible D gene (6 bases). Trimming left V 1 base short and J 1 base short, with 13 bases between. CDR3 length equals 16 residues. Germline V gene lookup returns CDR1 SEHNR and CDR2 FQNEAQ (reference sequence). The DNA for the CDR3 is TGTGCCAGCAGCTTAGAGGTCCGGACAGCGAACACTGAAGCTTTCTTT. Protein sequence: CASSLEVRTANTEAFF.

The chain uses TRBV27 and TRBJ1-2; TRBD1 is a possible D gene (6 bases). Trimming pared 4 bases from V and 6 bases from J, leaving 21 bases between. Germline assignment: CDR1 MNHEY and CDR2 SMNVEV (reference sequence). The CDR3 consists of 16 residues. As DNA, the CDR3 is TGTGCCAGCAGTTCTCACCAGGCAGGGGTTGGTAATGGCTACACCTTC. This translates into CASSSHQAGVGNGYTF.

V and J are TRBV5-6 and TRBJ2-7; 9 bases line up with TRBD1. The J segment lost 2 bases and the V segment lost 0 bases, leaving 3 bases of the junction unmatched. From germline, CDR1 is SGHDT and CDR2 YYEEEE. This CDR3 has 15 residues. DNA for the CDR3: TGTGCCAGCAGCTTGGTCCGGGACAGGGCCTACGAGCAGTACTTC. Its translation is CASSLVRDRAYEQYF.

This sequence joins TRBV13 and TRBJ1-1; a possible D gene is TRBD1 (6 bases). The CDR3 covers 14 residues. The ends were cut back, 4 bases at V and 2 bases at J, with 11 bases in the middle. Germline values: CDR1 PRHDT, CDR2 FYEKMQ (reference sequence). This CDR3 reads CASSSIRGNTEAFF. CDR3 nucleotide sequence: TGTGCCAGCAGCTCCATCAGGGGTAACACTGAAGCTTTCTTT.

This chain joins TRBV29-1 and TRBJ2-5; D is uncertain. Per germline, CDR1 SQVTM and CDR2 ANQGSEA. The CDR3 extends over 14 amino acids. Trimming took 6 bases from V and 5 from J, leaving 19 bases between them. The CDR3 here is CSVYPGPGQETQYF. CDR3 DNA sequence: TGCAGCGTGTACCCAGGCCCCGGTCAGGAGACCCAGTACTTC.

The chain couples TRBV5-1 to TRBJ1-2, with D maybe TRBD1 (5 bases). CDR1 is SGHRS and CDR2 is YFSETQ in the germline V gene. With 0 bases removed from V and 5 bases from J, the gap between germline ends came to 11 bases. CDR3 size: 14 residues. For the CDR3, the DNA is TGCGCCAGCAGCTTGGCCATGGCAGGGTATGGCTACACCTTC. It specifies CASSLAMAGYGYTF. Full variable domain (rest looked up from reference TRBV5-1 and TRBJ1-2): KAGVTQTPRYLIKTRGQQVTLSCSPISGHRSVSWYQQTPGQGLQFLFEYFSETQRNKGNFPGRFSGRQFSNSRSEMNVSTLELGDSALYLCASSLAMAGYGYTFGSGTRLTVV.

The rearrangement uses TRBV30 and TRBJ2-7; TRBD1 matches 9 bases. CDR1 is GTSNPN and CDR2 is SVGIG in the germline V gene (reference sequence). CDR3 length: 12 residues. Trimming took 7 bases from V and 6 from J; bases not matched to a gene: 7. CDR3 region: CALWTGAGEQYF. CDR3 in DNA: TGTGCCTTATGGACAGGGGCTGGCGAGCAGTACTTC.

The V and J genes are TRBV13 and TRBJ2-7; 7 nucleotides agree with TRBD2. The CDR3 extends over 15 amino acids. V was clipped by 7 bases and J by 0 bases; unmatched bases: 9. Germline V lookup: CDR1 PRHDT, CDR2 FYEKMQ (reference sequence). The CDR3 protein is CASTPRGEGSYEQYF. CDR3 nucleotides: TGTGCCAGCACCCCCCGCGGGGAGGGCTCCTACGAGCAGTACTTC. Together with reference TRBV13 and TRBJ2-7, the CDR3 gives the full variable domain: AAGVIQSPRHLIKEKRETATLKCYPIPRHDTVYWYQQGPGQDPQFLISFYEKMQSDKGSIPDRFSAQQFSDYHSELNMSSLELGDSALYFCASTPRGEGSYEQYFGPGTRLTVT.

This clone has just one count. This rearrangement joins TRBV7-2 to TRBJ1-2; possibly TRBD1 for D (5 bases). The CDR3 sequence is 14 residues long. Germline V lookup: CDR1 SGHTA, CDR2 FQGNSA. V shed 1 base and J shed 8 bases, with 14 bases lying between them. The CDR3 nucleotides read TGTGCCAGCAGCTTAGAGGGGCAGGTCCGCGGCTACACCTTC. Translated: CASSLEGQVRGYTF. Filled out from reference TRBV7-2 and TRBJ1-2, the complete variable domain reads GAGVSQSPSNKVTEKGKDVELRCDPISGHTALYWYRQSLGQGLEFLIYFQGNSAPDKSGLPSDRFSAERTGGSVSTLTIQRTQQEDSAVYLCASSLEGQVRGYTFGSGTRLTVV.

This clone was seen a single time. The CDR3: CASAGLAYHEQFF. The DNA of the CDR3 is TGTGCCAGTGCGGGACTAGCGTACCATGAGCAGTTCTTC. V gene TRBV6-1 combines with J gene TRBJ2-1, with 10 bases fitting TRBD2. The CDR3 length is 13 residues. Trimming removed 9 bases from V and 8 bases from J; junction bases left unmatched: 7. CDR1 and CDR2 (germline): MNHNS, SASEGT.

This clone was seen just once. The chain carries TRBV9 and TRBJ2-1; 9 bases are a match to TRBD1. Per the germline V gene, CDR1 is SGDLS and CDR2 is YYNGEE. Trimming cost V 5 bases and J 8 bases; bases outside gene matches: 8. The length of the CDR3 is 14 residues. The CDR3 region has the DNA TGTGCCAGCAGTTCGGGACAGGGAGACTATGAGCAGTTCTTC. Encoded protein: CASSSGQGDYEQFF.

The V gene is TRBV7-9, the J gene TRBJ1-1; unclear D gene. Germline loops: CDR1 SEHNR, CDR2 FQNEAQ (reference sequence). The CDR3 runs 10 residues. The V end lost 7 bases, the J end lost 7 bases, and 7 bases lay between the germline ends. CDR3 DNA: TGTGCCAGCACCCCCGTTGAAGCTTTCTTT. Translation gives CASTPVEAFF.

The gene calls are TRBV5-1 and TRBJ2-3, with TRBD2 identical over 10 bases. Germline loops: CDR1 SGHRS, CDR2 YFSETQ. After removal of 3 bases from V and 5 bases from J, the junction contained 12 bases not matched to a gene. CDR3 length: 17 residues. CDR3 DNA: TGCGCCAGCAGCTCGGATCCAGCTAGCGGGGGACTAGATACGCAGTATTTT. Its protein product is CASSSDPASGGLDTQYF.

V and J are TRBV6-5 and TRBJ2-2; D might be TRBD1 (5 bases). This CDR3 comprises 15 residues. The germline V gene has CDR1 MNHEY and CDR2 SVGAGI. Trimming removed 5 bases at V and 4 bases at J, with 14 bases between. CDR3 protein: CASSTRQLFTGELFF. DNA of the CDR3: TGTGCCAGCAGTACAAGACAGTTATTCACCGGGGAGCTGTTTTTT.

This rearrangement joins TRBV10-3 to TRBJ1-2, with 10 bases identical to TRBD1. This CDR3 has 18 amino acids. Germline V gene sequence: CDR1 ENHRY, CDR2 SYGVKD. Trimming removed 6 bases from V and 0 bases from J; junction bases left unmatched: 13. This CDR3 reads CAISQAPGQGSTNYGYTF. The DNA for the CDR3 is TGTGCCATCAGCCAGGCACCGGGACAGGGGAGCACTAACTATGGCTACACCTTC.

V is TRBV25-1 and J is TRBJ1-4; 7 bases are a match to TRBD1. Germline assignment: CDR1 MGHDK and CDR2 SYGVNS. With V trimmed by 3 bases and J by 3 bases, 7 bases remained unmatched. The CDR3 is 16 residues long. CDR3 DNA sequence: TGTGCCAGCAGTGAGGCAGGGGGTAAGTCTAATGAAAAACTGTTTTTT. Translation: CASSEAGGKSNEKLFF.

A few counts support this clone. The J gene is TRBJ1-4, the V gene TRBV19; TRBD1 matches at 7 bases. Germline V CDR1 and CDR2: LNHDA, SQIVND (reference sequence). The CDR3 has 14 residues. After removal of 9 bases from V and 8 bases from J, the junction contained 12 bases not matched to a gene. DNA for the CDR3: TGTGCCAGCACTCGGGGGACAGAGTGGGAAAAACTGTTTTTT. Its protein product is CASTRGTEWEKLFF.

The chain has TRBV5-8 and TRBJ2-1; D not resolved. The CDR3 covers 11 residues. Germline-derived CDR1 and CDR2 are SGHTS and YDEGEE. CDR3 sequence: CASSSGNEQFF. The CDR3 nucleotides read TGTGCGTCTTCTTCAGGCAATGAGCAGTTCTTC.

The rearrangement joins TRBV16 to TRBJ2-7; D is possibly TRBD2 (6 bases). V dropped 6 bases and J dropped 0 bases, with 12 bases sitting between them. The CDR3 runs 14 residues. The germline V gene has CDR1 KGHSY and CDR2 FQNENV. CDR3 DNA sequence: TGTGCCAGCAGGGAGGGCACAAACTCCTACGAGCAGTACTTC. It translates to CASREGTNSYEQYF. The entire variable domain, with the rest obtained from reference TRBV16 and TRBJ2-7, is as follows: GEEVAQTPKHLVRGEGQKAKLYCAPIKGHSYVFWYQQVLKNEFKFLISFQNENVFDETGMPKERFSAKCLPNSPCSLEIQATKLEDSAVYFCASREGTNSYEQYFGPGTRLTVT.